Sequencing of this T cell receptor (beta chain) was carried out in a study of technical replicates of blood from a handful of donors. The CDR3 has 17 amino acids. V was clipped by 2 bases and J by 8 bases; unmatched bases: 15. Per the germline V gene, CDR1 is PRHDT and CDR2 is FYEKMQ (reference sequence). Repertoires were generated with immunoSEQ multiplex PCR, while TCRdb's copy carries only in-frame clones and drops some. The sample has more than 90,000 clones; 90% to 97% are singletons. The V and J genes are TRBV13 and TRBJ2-1, with 7 nucleotides matching TRBD2. Sequenced: T cells isolated from PBMCs. The source is a human donor in good health. The CDR3 sequence: CASSLNPAGALGDEQFF. The DNA of the CDR3 is TGTGCCAGCAGCTTAAACCCGGCGGGAGCTCTGGGCGATGAGCAGTTCTTC. Full variable domain (rest looked up from reference TRBV13 and TRBJ2-1): AAGVIQSPRHLIKEKRETATLKCYPIPRHDTVYWYQQGPGQDPQFLISFYEKMQSDKGSIPDRFSAQQFSDYHSELNMSSLELGDSALYFCASSLNPAGALGDEQFFGPGTRLTVL.